The clone carrying this T cell receptor beta chain was counted a few times. Its specificity is not known. The entry originates in a study of T cell repertoires in cytomegalovirus infection. For the study at large: Public TCR beta signatures indicated both CMV infection and matching HLA type. Study-level findings and limits: HLA-C-restricted CMV-specific TCR beta clonotypes prevailed in the ex vivo response.

TCRdb itself ran the reads through MiXCR, one entry per CDR3 protein. The sample has 570,000 or so distinct CDR3 sequences, approximately 40% seen once. The CDR3 contains 15 residues. The ends were cut back, 5 bases at V and 1 base at J, with 12 bases in the middle. Per the germline V gene, CDR1 is SGHTA and CDR2 is FQGNSA. The source was cultured PBMCs, collected from culture after CMV antigen stimulation. This receptor was taken from a human donor in good health (CMV status not recorded). Some clones in this sample may be carry-over from other donors' samples. The V call is TRBV7-2, the J call TRBJ1-3; tentatively, D is TRBD1 (5 bases). The CDR3 protein is CASSPVTGSGNTIYF. The CDR3 bases are TGTGCCAGCAGCCCGGTAACAGGTTCTGGAAACACCATATATTTT.